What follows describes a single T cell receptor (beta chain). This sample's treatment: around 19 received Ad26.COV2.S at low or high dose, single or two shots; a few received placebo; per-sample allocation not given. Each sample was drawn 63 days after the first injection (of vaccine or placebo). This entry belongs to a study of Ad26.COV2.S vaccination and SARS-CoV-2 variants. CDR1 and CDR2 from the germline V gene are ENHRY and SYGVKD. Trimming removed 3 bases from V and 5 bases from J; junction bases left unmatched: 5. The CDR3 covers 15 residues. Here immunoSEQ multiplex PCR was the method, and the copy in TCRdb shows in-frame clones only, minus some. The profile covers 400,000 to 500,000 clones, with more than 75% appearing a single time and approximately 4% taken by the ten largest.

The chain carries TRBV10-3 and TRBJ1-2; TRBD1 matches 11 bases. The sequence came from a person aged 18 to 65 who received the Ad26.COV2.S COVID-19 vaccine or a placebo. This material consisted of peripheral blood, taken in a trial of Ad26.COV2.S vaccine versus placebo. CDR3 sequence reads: CAISDTGTGGYGYTF. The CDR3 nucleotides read TGTGCCATCAGTGACACCGGGACAGGGGGGTATGGCTACACCTTC.